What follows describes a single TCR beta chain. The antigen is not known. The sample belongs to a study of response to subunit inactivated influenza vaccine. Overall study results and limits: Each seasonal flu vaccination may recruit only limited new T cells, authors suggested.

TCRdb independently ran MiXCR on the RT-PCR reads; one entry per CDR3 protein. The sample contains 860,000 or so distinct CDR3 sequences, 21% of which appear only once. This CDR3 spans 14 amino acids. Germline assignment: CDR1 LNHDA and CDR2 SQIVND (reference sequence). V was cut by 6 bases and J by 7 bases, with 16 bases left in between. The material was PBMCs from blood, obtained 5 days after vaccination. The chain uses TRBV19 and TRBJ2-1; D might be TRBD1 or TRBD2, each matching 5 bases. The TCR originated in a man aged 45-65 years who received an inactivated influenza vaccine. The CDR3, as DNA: TGTGCCAGTAGACCGGGACGGGAAGTAAATGAGCAGTTCTTC. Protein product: CASRPGREVNEQFF. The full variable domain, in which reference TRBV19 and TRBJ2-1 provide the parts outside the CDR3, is DGGITQSPKYLFRKEGQNVTLSCEQNLNHDAMYWYRQDPGQGLRLIYYSQIVNDFQKGDIAEGYSVSREKKESFPLTVTSAQKNPTAFYLCASRPGREVNEQFFGPGTRLTVL.